The rows below give T cell receptor beta chains drawn from one sample of a study of T cell changes during pregnancy in multiple sclerosis. Assay: immunoSEQ multiplex PCR; the TCRdb copy retains only in-frame clones and omits some. The repertoire has roughly 42,000 clones, more than 85% of them found once; the top ten carry approximately 0.5%. The sample was CD4+ T cells from peripheral blood mononuclear cells, taken in the second trimester of pregnancy. The source is a female donor in good health, enrolled as a control in a pregnancy study. The CDR3 runs from the conserved cysteine through the conserved F or W. Fields, in order: D gene, clone size, J gene, V gene, CDR3 DNA, CDR3 protein. D genes are given only for firm matches. Clone size appears in some rows only: once, few, many, or a class for an expanded clone.

d_call: .; clone_size: .; j_call: TRBJ2-5; v_call: TRBV5-1; cdr3_nt: TGCGCCAGCAGCTTGGGCAGTACCCTTCAAGAGACCCAGTACTTC; cdr3_aa: CASSLGSTLQETQYF
d_call: .; clone_size: .; j_call: TRBJ1-4; v_call: TRBV5-8; cdr3_nt: TGTGCCAGCAGCTTGGCCAGGGGCGTACTCAATGAAAAACTGTTTTTT; cdr3_aa: CASSLARGVLNEKLFF
d_call: .; clone_size: .; j_call: TRBJ2-2; v_call: TRBV2; cdr3_nt: TGTGCCACCGTAGTGGCTCCCGGGGGCGGGGAGCTGTTTTTT; cdr3_aa: CATVVAPGGGELFF
d_call: TRBD1; clone_size: .; j_call: TRBJ1-2; v_call: TRBV30; cdr3_nt: TGTGCCTGCTCCCGGGACAGAGGCCCCTATGGCTACACCTTC; cdr3_aa: CACSRDRGPYGYTF
d_call: .; clone_size: .; j_call: TRBJ2-5; v_call: TRBV5-6; cdr3_nt: TGTGCCAGCATGAGGGAAGAGACCCAGTACTTC; cdr3_aa: CASMREETQYF
d_call: .; clone_size: .; j_call: TRBJ1-4; v_call: TRBV20-1; cdr3_nt: TGCAGTGCTAGAGAACAGGTAAAACTGTTTTTT; cdr3_aa: CSAREQVKLFF
d_call: TRBD2; clone_size: once; j_call: TRBJ2-3; v_call: TRBV7-2; cdr3_nt: TGTGCCAGCAGCTCAAGACTAGCGGGCGATACGCAGTATTTT; cdr3_aa: CASSSRLAGDTQYF
d_call: .; clone_size: .; j_call: TRBJ2-5; v_call: TRBV5-6; cdr3_nt: TGTGCCAGCAGCCTGGACCCAATCGGCCACGGCGGGGAGACCCAGTACTTC; cdr3_aa: CASSLDPIGHGGETQYF
d_call: TRBD2; clone_size: .; j_call: TRBJ2-1; v_call: TRBV7-4; cdr3_nt: TGTGCCAGCAGCTGGGCCGGGACTAGCGAATACAATGAGCAGTTCTTC; cdr3_aa: CASSWAGTSEYNEQFF
d_call: TRBD2; clone_size: .; j_call: TRBJ2-5; v_call: TRBV14; cdr3_nt: TGTGCCAGCAGCATTAGACTAGCGGGAGGGCAAGAGACCCAGTACTTC; cdr3_aa: CASSIRLAGGQETQYF
d_call: .; clone_size: .; j_call: TRBJ1-5; v_call: TRBV28; cdr3_nt: TGTGCCAGCAGTTCCCCAGAAGGGAGTCAGCCCCAGCATTTT; cdr3_aa: CASSSPEGSQPQHF
d_call: TRBD2; clone_size: .; j_call: TRBJ2-2; v_call: TRBV6-1; cdr3_nt: TGTGCCAGCAGTGAACCAGCGGGGGGTAACACCGGGGAGCTGTTTTTT; cdr3_aa: CASSEPAGGNTGELFF
d_call: .; clone_size: .; j_call: TRBJ1-4; v_call: TRBV28; cdr3_nt: TGTGCCAGCAGCCGCGGCGGGGCCTCTAATGAAAAACTGTTTTTT; cdr3_aa: CASSRGGASNEKLFF
d_call: .; clone_size: .; j_call: TRBJ1-3; v_call: TRBV10-3; cdr3_nt: TGTGCCATCAGTGCGGGCAGGGCCTCCGAAAACACCATATATTTT; cdr3_aa: CAISAGRASENTIYF
d_call: .; clone_size: .; j_call: TRBJ2-7; v_call: TRBV30; cdr3_nt: TGTGCCTGGAGGCCCAGGGCCCACGAGCAGTACTTC; cdr3_aa: CAWRPRAHEQYF
d_call: TRBD1; clone_size: once; j_call: TRBJ2-7; v_call: TRBV19; cdr3_nt: TGTGCCAGTAGTATAGATGCCAGACAGGGAGCCTACGAGCAGTACTTC; cdr3_aa: CASSIDARQGAYEQYF
d_call: .; clone_size: .; j_call: TRBJ1-6; v_call: TRBV5-6; cdr3_nt: TGTGCCAGCAGCTTAAGTCGGGGGTCCATTTATAATTCACCCCTCCACTTT; cdr3_aa: CASSLSRGSIYNSPLHF
d_call: .; clone_size: .; j_call: TRBJ1-2; v_call: TRBV5-8; cdr3_nt: TGTGCCAGCAGCTTGTCGGCAGGGGAGTATGGCTACACCTTC; cdr3_aa: CASSLSAGEYGYTF
d_call: .; clone_size: .; j_call: TRBJ1-2; v_call: TRBV7-3; cdr3_nt: TGTGCCAGCAGCCCAACGGGGGGACAAGGGTATGGCTACACCTTC; cdr3_aa: CASSPTGGQGYGYTF
d_call: .; clone_size: .; j_call: TRBJ2-5; v_call: TRBV7-8; cdr3_nt: TGTGCCAGCAGCCGAAGCCCGGGAGAGACCCAGTACTTC; cdr3_aa: CASSRSPGETQYF
d_call: TRBD1; clone_size: .; j_call: TRBJ1-6; v_call: TRBV2; cdr3_nt: TGTGCCAGCAGTGGATCGATTGGACAGGGGTGGAATAATTCACCCCTCCACTTT; cdr3_aa: CASSGSIGQGWNNSPLHF
d_call: TRBD2; clone_size: once; j_call: TRBJ2-5; v_call: TRBV7-2; cdr3_nt: TGTGCCAGCAGCCCCCGCGGTCTAGCGGGAGCCCACGCACAAGAGACCCAGTACTTC; cdr3_aa: CASSPRGLAGAHAQETQYF
d_call: TRBD2; clone_size: .; j_call: TRBJ2-1; v_call: TRBV7-3; cdr3_nt: TGTGCCAGCAGCATCGGACTAGCCTACAATGAGCAGTTCTTC; cdr3_aa: CASSIGLAYNEQFF
d_call: .; clone_size: .; j_call: TRBJ1-4; v_call: TRBV5-6; cdr3_nt: TGTGCCAGCAGCTCATCCGAAAAACTGTTTTTT; cdr3_aa: CASSSSEKLFF
d_call: .; clone_size: few; j_call: TRBJ1-1; v_call: TRBV2; cdr3_nt: TGTGCCAGCAGTGAAAGGGGGGGAGGGACTGAAGCTTTCTTT; cdr3_aa: CASSERGGGTEAFF
d_call: TRBD1; clone_size: .; j_call: TRBJ2-1; v_call: TRBV6-5; cdr3_nt: TGTGCCAGCAGTCGGGACAGGTACAATGAGCAGTTCTTC; cdr3_aa: CASSRDRYNEQFF
d_call: .; clone_size: .; j_call: TRBJ2-7; v_call: TRBV5-1; cdr3_nt: TGCGCCAGCAGCTTACGCGGGGACCCCTACGAGCAGTACTTC; cdr3_aa: CASSLRGDPYEQYF
d_call: TRBD1; clone_size: .; j_call: TRBJ1-2; v_call: TRBV2; cdr3_nt: TGTGCCAGCAGAACCGGGACAGAGGATGGCTACACCTTC; cdr3_aa: CASRTGTEDGYTF
d_call: .; clone_size: .; j_call: TRBJ2-3; v_call: TRBV7-2; cdr3_nt: TGTGCCAGCAACACGTTAGCGTTGGCGGGACATACGCAGTATTTT; cdr3_aa: CASNTLALAGHTQYF
d_call: .; clone_size: .; j_call: TRBJ2-7; v_call: TRBV6-5; cdr3_nt: TGTGCCAGCAGTTACTCGGTTAGCGGACGAGGGTACGAGCAGTACTTC; cdr3_aa: CASSYSVSGRGYEQYF
d_call: .; clone_size: few; j_call: TRBJ1-1; v_call: TRBV7-3; cdr3_nt: TGTGCCAGCAGCCCAACGGGTTGGGGGGACACTGAAGCTTTCTTT; cdr3_aa: CASSPTGWGDTEAFF
d_call: .; clone_size: .; j_call: TRBJ2-5; v_call: TRBV6-5; cdr3_nt: TGTGCCAGCAGTTACGGTTTAGGGACATTGGGCGAGACCCAGTACTTC; cdr3_aa: CASSYGLGTLGETQYF
d_call: TRBD1; clone_size: .; j_call: TRBJ2-7; v_call: TRBV28; cdr3_nt: TGTGCCAGCAGCTTACCGGGACAGCTCTACGAGCAGTACTTC; cdr3_aa: CASSLPGQLYEQYF
d_call: .; clone_size: .; j_call: TRBJ2-7; v_call: TRBV2; cdr3_nt: TGTGCCAGCAGACAGGGTGTTTCCGAGCAGTACTTC; cdr3_aa: CASRQGVSEQYF
d_call: .; clone_size: .; j_call: TRBJ2-1; v_call: TRBV6-4; cdr3_nt: TGTGCCAGCAGTCTATCAGCCGGGACACCAACCTACAATGAGCAGTTCTTC; cdr3_aa: CASSLSAGTPTYNEQFF
d_call: .; clone_size: .; j_call: TRBJ2-7; v_call: TRBV7-2; cdr3_nt: TGTGCCAGCAGAACCCCCCTCCCCCTCCTAGCGTACTACGAGCAGTACTTC; cdr3_aa: CASRTPLPLLAYYEQYF
d_call: .; clone_size: .; j_call: TRBJ2-3; v_call: TRBV4-1; cdr3_nt: TGCGCCAGCAGCCTAGGATTCGCGGGCGGTTTGAGCACAGATACGCAGTATTTT; cdr3_aa: CASSLGFAGGLSTDTQYF
d_call: .; clone_size: .; j_call: TRBJ1-6; v_call: TRBV12-5; cdr3_nt: TGTGCTAGTGGTTTGGTAATCGGGGGATGGGGGAATTCACCCCTCCACTTT; cdr3_aa: CASGLVIGGWGNSPLHF
d_call: .; clone_size: .; j_call: TRBJ2-3; v_call: TRBV10-1; cdr3_nt: TGCGCCAGCAGCCCCGGGGGTGCGCAGTATTTT; cdr3_aa: CASSPGGAQYF
d_call: TRBD2; clone_size: .; j_call: TRBJ2-1; v_call: TRBV11-2; cdr3_nt: TGTGCCAGCAGCCGGAGAACGAGCGGGGGGGCCGGTACCTACAATGAGCAGTTCTTC; cdr3_aa: CASSRRTSGGAGTYNEQFF
d_call: TRBD2; clone_size: .; j_call: TRBJ2-3; v_call: TRBV6-1; cdr3_nt: TGTGCCAGCAGCCCTACCGGGACTAGTGATACGCAGTATTTT; cdr3_aa: CASSPTGTSDTQYF
d_call: TRBD2; clone_size: .; j_call: TRBJ2-3; v_call: TRBV4-3; cdr3_nt: TGCGCCAGCAGCGGCGGGAGGTCAGATACGCAGTATTTT; cdr3_aa: CASSGGRSDTQYF
d_call: .; clone_size: .; j_call: TRBJ1-2; v_call: TRBV18; cdr3_nt: TGTGCCAGCTCACCACCGGGACAATCCTTTTATGGCTACACCTTC; cdr3_aa: CASSPPGQSFYGYTF
d_call: .; clone_size: .; j_call: TRBJ1-5; v_call: TRBV7-8; cdr3_nt: TGTGCCAGCAGCTCACAAACAGCTAGCAATCAGCCCCAGCATTTT; cdr3_aa: CASSSQTASNQPQHF
d_call: TRBD1; clone_size: .; j_call: TRBJ2-2; v_call: TRBV18; cdr3_nt: TGTGCCAGCTCACGGGGACAGACGAACACCGGGGAGCTGTTTTTT; cdr3_aa: CASSRGQTNTGELFF
d_call: TRBD1; clone_size: once; j_call: TRBJ2-5; v_call: TRBV6-5; cdr3_nt: TGTGCCAGCCTCCATCCAGGGGGAGAGACCCAGTACTTC; cdr3_aa: CASLHPGGETQYF
d_call: .; clone_size: .; j_call: TRBJ1-1; v_call: TRBV19; cdr3_nt: TGTGCCAGTAGTGGGGGGACTGAAGCTTTCTTT; cdr3_aa: CASSGGTEAFF
d_call: .; clone_size: .; j_call: TRBJ1-3; v_call: TRBV15; cdr3_nt: TGTGCCACCAGCAGAGATTGGCGGGAAAACACCATATATTTT; cdr3_aa: CATSRDWRENTIYF
d_call: TRBD1; clone_size: .; j_call: TRBJ2-7; v_call: TRBV5-1; cdr3_nt: TGCGCCAGCAGCACGAAACCGGGACAGGGGGTCTATCGGGAGCAGTACTTC; cdr3_aa: CASSTKPGQGVYREQYF
d_call: .; clone_size: .; j_call: TRBJ1-1; v_call: TRBV5-1; cdr3_nt: TGCGCCAGCAGCTTGGTCGGGAGGGAAGCTTTCTTT; cdr3_aa: CASSLVGREAFF
d_call: TRBD1; clone_size: .; j_call: TRBJ2-1; v_call: TRBV15; cdr3_nt: TGTGCCACCAGCAGAGTTGGGACAGGGGTCTACAATGAGCAGTTCTTC; cdr3_aa: CATSRVGTGVYNEQFF
d_call: TRBD2; clone_size: .; j_call: TRBJ2-2; v_call: TRBV28; cdr3_nt: TGTGCCAGCACCGCTAGCGGGAGTGGAACCGGGGAGCTGTTTTTT; cdr3_aa: CASTASGSGTGELFF
d_call: TRBD1; clone_size: few; j_call: TRBJ1-5; v_call: TRBV5-6; cdr3_nt: TGTGCCAGCAGCCGGGGACAGCCGAATCAGCCCCAGCATTTT; cdr3_aa: CASSRGQPNQPQHF
d_call: TRBD1; clone_size: .; j_call: TRBJ1-2; v_call: TRBV27; cdr3_nt: TGTGCCAGCAGAACAGGGGGTGGGAACTATGGCTACACCTTC; cdr3_aa: CASRTGGGNYGYTF
d_call: TRBD1; clone_size: .; j_call: TRBJ2-4; v_call: TRBV5-6; cdr3_nt: TGTGCCAGCAGCTTAGGGGGCAATGGGGGAAACATTCAGTACTTC; cdr3_aa: CASSLGGNGGNIQYF
d_call: TRBD2; clone_size: .; j_call: TRBJ2-2; v_call: TRBV6-4; cdr3_nt: TGTGCCAGCAGTCCCGGGACTAGCGGGACCGGGGAGCTGTTTTTT; cdr3_aa: CASSPGTSGTGELFF
d_call: TRBD2; clone_size: .; j_call: TRBJ2-2; v_call: TRBV27; cdr3_nt: TGTGCCAGCAGTTTAGGACTAGCGGGACCCACCGGGGAGCTGTTTTTT; cdr3_aa: CASSLGLAGPTGELFF
d_call: TRBD2; clone_size: once; j_call: TRBJ2-2; v_call: TRBV30; cdr3_nt: TGTGCCTGGAGTTCGGCGGGAGGTACCGGGGAGCTGTTTTTT; cdr3_aa: CAWSSAGGTGELFF
d_call: .; clone_size: .; j_call: TRBJ2-7; v_call: TRBV28; cdr3_nt: TGTGCCAGCGCTAAGACAGCCGAGCAGTACTTC; cdr3_aa: CASAKTAEQYF
d_call: .; clone_size: .; j_call: TRBJ1-2; v_call: TRBV5-4; cdr3_nt: TGTGCCAGCAGCTCGGACAGCCAAGCTAACTATGGCTACACCTTC; cdr3_aa: CASSSDSQANYGYTF